This T cell receptor beta chain appears in the sequencing data of a study of blood T cell repertoires in COVID-19. Assay used: immunoSEQ multiplex PCR; TCRdb lists only in-frame clones, some missing. The data show about 280,000 clones, around 85% seen once. V lost 0 bases, J lost 4 bases, and 16 bases lay in between. This CDR3 spans 17 amino acids. From germline, CDR1 is SGHTS and CDR2 YDEGEE. The specimen sequenced was PBMCs or T cells enriched from blood (not recorded which). The chain has TRBV5-8 and TRBJ2-2, with no clear D. The sequence came from a woman aged 45-65 years who had recovered from COVID-19. CDR3 amino acids: CASSLVFSQYPTGELFF. CDR3 DNA sequence: TGTGCCAGCAGCTTGGTCTTTTCACAGTATCCCACCGGGGAGCTGTTTTTT.